One and the same sample provided the 28 T cell receptor beta chains below, sequenced in a study of cytomegalovirus exposure and HLA in healthy donors. A multiplex PCR was run with 60 Vbeta primers and 13 Jbeta primers. TCRdb's table, derived via immunoSEQ multiplex PCR, lists solely in-frame clones and lacks some. The profile shows 95,000 to 150,000 clones, around 74% of them singletons. Material: PBMCs. These receptors were taken from a man aged 55 to 70 in good health and CMV-seropositive.

This clone was seen a few times. The chain is built from TRBV5-1 and TRBJ1-1, with D perhaps TRBD1 (5 bases). This CDR3 is 16 amino acids long. The V gene lost 4 bases and the J gene lost 1 base, with 17 bases spanning the gap. The V gene's germline CDR1 is SGHRS and CDR2 YFSETQ. In DNA, the CDR3 is TGCGCCAGCAGCCTCAATTTATTACAGGAGAACACTGAAGCTTTCTTT. It translates to CASSLNLLQENTEAFF.

The chain has TRBV5-5 and TRBJ2-3; the D gene is possibly TRBD1 (6 bases). V lost 0 bases to trimming and J lost 3 bases, with 11 bases between them. The CDR3 is 15 residues long. The germline CDR1 and CDR2 sequences are SGHKS and YYEKEE (reference sequence). The CDR3 DNA reads as TGTGCCAGCAGCTTGGGGAGGACAGAAACAGATACGCAGTATTTT. This sequence encodes CASSLGRTETDTQYF.

This clone was detected only a few times. Written as DNA, the CDR3 is TGTGCTAGTGGTTTGGGGGGGACAGGGGGGAATTCACCCCTCCACTTT. Its translation: CASGLGGTGGNSPLHF. This chain connects TRBV12-5 to TRBJ1-6, with 11 positions matching TRBD1. Germline assignment: CDR1 LGHNT and CDR2 FRNRAP. V lost 1 base, J lost 7 bases, and 3 bases stayed unmatched. The length of the CDR3 is 16 residues. The complete variable domain, with remaining parts taken from reference TRBV12-5 and TRBJ1-6, reads DARVTQTPRHKVTEMGQEVTMRCQPILGHNTVFWYRQTMMQGLELLAYFRNRAPLDDSGMPKDRFSAEMPDATLATLKIQPSEPRDSAVYFCASGLGGTGGNSPLHFGNGTRLTVT.

The chain recombines TRBV5-1 with TRBJ1-1; TRBD1 might be the D (6 bases). The germline V gene has CDR1 SGHRS and CDR2 YFSETQ. The CDR3 contains 17 residues. Deletions cut 0 bases from V and 1 base from J, with 16 bases between. The CDR3 region is CASSLGGGAEGNTEAFF. CDR3 coding DNA: TGCGCCAGCAGCTTGGGCGGGGGGGCCGAAGGGAACACTGAAGCTTTCTTT.

J is TRBJ2-1 and V is TRBV6-4, with D possibly matching TRBD2 (6 bases). The CDR3 totals 13 residues. The germline gives CDR1 MRHNA, CDR2 SNTAGT. Trimming left V 5 bases short and J 9 bases short, with 14 bases between. The CDR3 reads CASSPGTLGEQFF. The CDR3 nucleotides are TGTGCCAGCAGTCCAGGGACTCTAGGTGAGCAGTTCTTC.

V usage is TRBV19 and J usage is TRBJ2-6, with a possible D match to TRBD1 (5 bases). The V gene's germline CDR1 is LNHDA and CDR2 SQIVND (reference sequence). Trimming shortened V by 4 bases and J by 3 bases, and 13 bases separated the two germline ends. The CDR3 has 16 residues. The CDR3 DNA reads TGTGCCAGTAGTACCCGACAGAATATTGGGGCCAACGTCCTGACTTTC. Its translation: CASSTRQNIGANVLTF.

The V gene is TRBV6-5, the J gene TRBJ2-1, with 7 bases fitting TRBD1. This CDR3 is 14 amino acids long. V lost 6 bases to trimming and J lost 2 bases; unmatched junction nucleotides: 4. CDR1 MNHEY and CDR2 SVGAGI come from the germline V gene. CDR3 DNA: TGTGCCAGCAGCCAGGGGGACACCTACAATGAGCAGTTCTTC. Protein sequence: CASSQGDTYNEQFF.

The chain has TRBV10-1 and TRBJ2-7; TRBD1 matches 10 bases. Germline V lookup: CDR1 WNHNN, CDR2 SYGVQD (reference sequence). Losses at the gene ends were 5 bases for V and 7 bases for J; bases not matched to a gene: 5. The length of the CDR3 is 13 residues. The CDR3 sequence is CASSPGQGNEQYF. For the CDR3, the DNA is TGCGCCAGCAGTCCGGGACAGGGGAATGAGCAGTACTTC.

This rearrangement joins TRBV2 to TRBJ1-2, with D possibly being TRBD1 (5 bases). The length of the CDR3 is 14 residues. The V end lost 2 bases, the J end lost 2 bases, and 9 bases lay between the germline ends. Germline CDR1 SNHLY, CDR2 FYNNEI. The chain's CDR3 is CASSETGGNYGYTF. CDR3 DNA: TGTGCCAGCAGTGAAACGGGGGGGAACTATGGCTACACCTTC.

This clone was seen a handful of times. This chain links TRBV7-8 with TRBJ1-1; 10 bases are shared with TRBD1. Germline V gene lookup returns CDR1 SGHVS and CDR2 FQNEAQ. The J segment lost 5 bases and the V segment lost 3 bases, leaving 6 bases of the junction unmatched. CDR3 length: 15 residues. In DNA, the CDR3 is TGTGCCAGCAGCTTCCGGAGGACAGGGGGGACTGAAGCTTTCTTT. It translates to CASSFRRTGGTEAFF.

The V call is TRBV6-6, the J call TRBJ2-3; 8 nucleotides line up with TRBD2. V dropped 2 bases and J dropped 6; count of bases not matched to a gene: 10. The CDR3 length is 16 residues. The germline CDR1 and CDR2 sequences are MNHNY and SVGAGI (reference sequence). The CDR3 DNA reads TGTGCCAGCAGTTACCTAGGGACTAGTGTGGAGGATACGCAGTATTTT. It yields the protein CASSYLGTSVEDTQYF.

The table lists this clone with a few counts. The chain couples TRBV2 to TRBJ1-1; TRBD1 agrees at 7 bases. The CDR3 is 13 residues long. CDR1 and CDR2 (germline): SNHLY, FYNNEI. J gave up 5 bases and V 6 bases, and 6 bases lay outside the gene matches. The CDR3 region is CASSGQEETEAFF. As DNA, the CDR3 is TGTGCCAGCAGCGGACAGGAAGAGACTGAAGCTTTCTTT.

The CDR3 region is CASSGGGRGNTIYF. The CDR3 coding sequence is TGTGCCAGCAGCGGGGGAGGGAGAGGAAACACCATATATTTT. The chain employs TRBV7-9 and TRBJ1-3, with D possibly TRBD1 on 5 matching bases. With 5 bases removed from V and 4 bases from J, the gap between germline ends came to 12 bases. Germline CDR1 and CDR2: SEHNR and FQNEAQ (reference sequence). The CDR3 extends over 14 amino acids.

V usage is TRBV28 and J usage is TRBJ1-2; 7 bases fit TRBD1. J lost 12 bases, V lost 4 bases, and 14 bases had no gene match. CDR1 is MDHEN and CDR2 is SYDVKM in the germline V gene. The CDR3 length is 14 residues. The CDR3 here is CASSSMRQYRGDTF. CDR3 coding DNA: TGTGCCAGCAGTTCCATGCGGCAGTACAGGGGCGACACCTTC.

This clone has only a few counts. This chain joins TRBV9 and TRBJ2-7; 11 nucleotides agree with TRBD1. This CDR3 is built from 19 residues. Germline V gene data show CDR1 as SGDLS and CDR2 as YYNGEE. V dropped 5 bases and J dropped 4; count of bases not matched to a gene: 20. The CDR3 bases are TGTGCCAGCAGTCCGGGACAGGGGGTGCCTCAAAGTGGGGGATACGAGCAGTACTTC. Translating it yields CASSPGQGVPQSGGYEQYF.

This clone was recorded a few times. J is TRBJ1-2 and V is TRBV11-1, with 7 nucleotides matching TRBD1. V dropped 3 bases and J dropped 7; count of bases not matched to a gene: 8. The CDR3 has 14 residues. Germline CDR1 SGHAT, CDR2 FQDESV (reference sequence). DNA for the CDR3: TGTGCCAGCAGCTTGCCCGGGACAGTGAGTGGCTACACCTTC. Its translation: CASSLPGTVSGYTF.

As to this clone: A read error may produce the germline difference seen at one junction end. The sample contains more than one DNA sequence encoding this CDR3. CDR3 in amino acids: CASSLGGGPLYGYTF. Written as DNA, the CDR3 is TGCGCCAGTAGCTTGGGGGGAGGGCCCCTTTATGGCTACACCTTC. This chain uses TRBV5-1 with TRBJ1-2, with a weak D call TRBD1 (5 bases). Per germline, CDR1 SGHRS and CDR2 YFSETQ. The CDR3 sequence is 15 residues long.

This clone showed up just a few times. The chain combines TRBV19 with TRBJ2-7, with a tentative D call TRBD1 (5 bases). Looked up from germline, CDR1 is LNHDA and CDR2 is SQIVND (reference sequence). The CDR3 sequence is 14 residues long. V dropped 8 bases and J dropped 3 bases, with 17 bases sitting between them. CDR3 coding DNA: TGTGCCAGTTCGACCGGGCAGGGAATCTACGAGCAGTACTTC. The encoded protein is CASSTGQGIYEQYF.

The count of this clone is one. The rearrangement joins TRBV5-1 to TRBJ2-5, with TRBD2 matching over 10 bases. The germline V gene encodes CDR1 SGHRS and CDR2 YFSETQ. Trimming removed 4 bases from V and 3 bases from J; junction bases left unmatched: 3. The CDR3 totals 14 residues. Here the CDR3 DNA reads TGCGCCAGCAGCGCAGGACTAGCGGAAGAGACCCAGTACTTC. It translates to CASSAGLAEETQYF.

V usage is TRBV5-1 and J usage is TRBJ2-5, with TRBD1 matching 10 bases. The CDR3 length is 15 residues. The germline V gene has CDR1 SGHRS and CDR2 YFSETQ. V lost 4 bases to trimming and J lost 4 bases; unmatched junction nucleotides: 7. The CDR3 DNA follows: TGCGCCAGCAGCCCCTTCGACAGGGGGCGAGAGACCCAGTACTTC. Translated, it gives CASSPFDRGRETQYF.

The chain carries TRBV7-9 and TRBJ2-7; D is perhaps TRBD1 (5 bases). Germline assignment: CDR1 SEHNR and CDR2 FQNEAQ (reference sequence). This CDR3 is 15 amino acids long. Trimming shortened V by 3 bases and J by 3 bases, and 15 bases separated the two germline ends. For the CDR3, the DNA is TGTGCCAGCAGCTTCCCTGACAGAAATCACTACGAGCAGTACTTC. This codes for CASSFPDRNHYEQYF. Looking up the rest from reference TRBV7-9 and TRBJ2-7 gives the full variable domain: DTGVSQNPRHKITKRGQNVTFRCDPISEHNRLYWYRQTLGQGPEFLTYFQNEAQLEKSRLLSDRFSAERPKGSFSTLEIQRTEQGDSAMYLCASSFPDRNHYEQYFGPGTRLTVT.

This clone showed up just a few times. The gene calls are TRBV2 and TRBJ2-6; 13 bases are a match to TRBD2. Germline CDR1 is SNHLY and CDR2 is FYNNEI. The CDR3 sequence is 17 residues long. The V segment lost 4 bases and the J segment 1 base; nucleotides outside the gene matches: 1. CDR3 sequence: CASSGTSGSSGANVLTF. CDR3 sequence (DNA): TGTGCCAGCAGTGGGACTAGCGGGAGTTCTGGGGCCAACGTCCTGACTTTC.

The chain has TRBV30 and TRBJ2-3, with a possible D match to TRBD2 (6 bases). Germline values: CDR1 GTSNPN, CDR2 SVGIG (reference sequence). Trimming removed 3 bases from V and 0 bases from J, with 13 bases in between. The CDR3 is 15 amino acids. The CDR3 spells CAWSAGSGSTDTQYF. The CDR3 DNA reads as TGTGCCTGGAGCGCCGGGAGCGGGAGCACAGATACGCAGTATTTT. Full variable domain (missing parts from reference TRBV30 and TRBJ2-3): SQTIHQWPATLVQPVGSPLSLECTVEGTSNPNLYWYRQAAGRGLQLLFYSVGIGQISSEVPQNLSASRPQDRQFILSSKKLLLSDSGFYLCAWSAGSGSTDTQYFGPGTRLTVL.

This clone was observed a handful of times. This chain uses TRBV28 with TRBJ2-5, with 11 bases aligning to TRBD2. Germline CDR1 and CDR2: MDHEN and SYDVKM. The CDR3 spans 15 residues. V was clipped by 2 bases and J by 4 bases; unmatched bases: 3. DNA for the CDR3: TGTGCCAGCAGTTTAAATCTAGCGGGAGGAGAGACCCAGTACTTC. Its protein is CASSLNLAGGETQYF.

The V call is TRBV14, the J call TRBJ2-3; D not certain. V lost 0 bases and J lost 9, with 10 bases in between. The germline CDR1 and CDR2 sequences are SGHDN and FVKESK. CDR3 size: 13 residues. CDR3 protein: CASSQDWRGTQYF. In nucleotides, the CDR3 is TGTGCCAGCAGCCAAGACTGGAGAGGCACGCAGTATTTT.

The rearrangement links TRBV5-1 to TRBJ1-1; possibly TRBD1 for D (6 bases). V was cut by 3 bases and J by 7 bases, with 16 bases left in between. This CDR3 spans 14 amino acids. Per the germline V gene, CDR1 is SGHRS and CDR2 is YFSETQ. The CDR3 spells CASSSRGGTFEAFF. The CDR3, as DNA: TGCGCCAGCAGCTCGAGGGGGGGCACCTTTGAAGCTTTCTTT.

V usage is TRBV5-4 and J usage is TRBJ1-1; D not resolved. The CDR3 length is 15 residues. V lost 2 bases and J 0 bases, leaving 11 bases between the germline ends. Germline loops: CDR1 SGHNT, CDR2 YYREEE (reference sequence). The CDR3 DNA reads TGTGCCAGCAGCTTAGTTGCAACTATGAACACTGAAGCTTTCTTT. Translation gives CASSLVATMNTEAFF.

V usage is TRBV5-1 and J usage is TRBJ2-5; no clear D. The J call is doubtful: the DNA matches TRBJ2-7 better. There are 13 residues in the CDR3. Germline CDR1 reads SGHRS; CDR2 reads YFSETQ. CDR3 sequence reads: CASSLGTHYEQYF. CDR3 DNA: TGCGCCAGCAGCTTGGGTACCCACTACGAGCAGTACTTC.